This TCR beta chain was documented in a study of CD8 T cells in Susac syndrome. Random hexamers were used to reverse transcribe 0.5 to 1 ug of RNA. It was immunoSEQ multiplex PCR that amplified TCR beta CDR3 across 54 Vbeta and 13 Jbeta. TCRdb ran MiXCR on the immunoSEQ multiplex PCR reads and lists one entry per CDR3 protein. Here the sample spans 150,000 to 200,000 distinct CDR3 sequences, roughly 92% being singletons. Broader study findings: The number of individuals included in the study's TCR sequencing and HLA analysis was acknowledged as relatively small.

Sequencing of TCR beta was performed on blood CD8+ T cells and on blood CD4+ T cells. For this clonotype: What it binds is not known.

Trimming took off 4 bases at V and 2 bases at J, with 11 bases between the two ends. CDR3 length: 14 amino acids. Germline-derived CDR1 and CDR2 are SGHAT and FQNNGV. Input material: CD4+ T cells from PBMCs. This receptor was taken from a human donor in good health. The genes are TRBV11-2 and TRBJ2-5, with a possible D match to TRBD1 (6 bases). This chain's CDR3 is CASSSWDKQETQYF. In DNA, the CDR3 is TGTGCCAGCAGCTCCTGGGACAAGCAAGAGACCCAGTACTTC.